Described below is a single T cell receptor (beta chain) sequence and its context. As yet, its antigen is unknown. This specimen comes from a study of T cell clonotyping in hematopoietic cell transplantation. Generated by immunoSEQ multiplex PCR, the TCRdb table keeps only in-frame clones and is missing some. The table lists about 36,000 clones, around 90% of them singletons. Study-wide results and limits: After transplant, recipient diversity fell while pathologically expanded clonotypes grew through day 180. Higher Inverse Simpson Index values in graft donor and pretransplant recipient predicted broader posttransplant TCR diversity. Without cell sorting, CD4 versus CD8 contributions remain unresolved.

This CDR3 region has 10 residues. Deletions cut 5 bases from V and 4 bases from J, with 3 bases between. CDR1 GTSNPN and CDR2 SVGIG come from the germline V gene (reference sequence). V is TRBV30 and J is TRBJ1-3, with unresolved D. The clonotype was recovered from a woman aged 40 to 50 in good health. Some clones in this sample may be carry-over from other donors' samples. The sample was peripheral blood mononuclear cells. CDR3 loop: CAWEGNTIYF. CDR3 in DNA: TGTGCCTGGGAGGGAAACACCATATATTTT. Supplemented by reference TRBV30 and TRBJ1-3, the full variable domain reads SQTIHQWPATLVQPVGSPLSLECTVEGTSNPNLYWYRQAAGRGLQLLFYSVGIGQISSEVPQNLSASRPQDRQFILSSKKLLLSDSGFYLCAWEGNTIYFGEGSWLTVV.